These 23 T cell receptor beta chains originate from one sample sequenced in a study of shared clonotypes between healthy human individuals. Here immunoSEQ multiplex PCR was the method, and the copy in TCRdb shows in-frame clones only, minus some. This sample has over 2 million clones; 85% to 95% occur once, and the top ten carry 0.37%. Sequenced input: naive CD4+ T cells from PBMCs. Subset: CD45RA+ positively selected. The receptors here all came from a young man in good health. Some clones in this sample may be carry-over from other donors' samples.

This clone has more than one count but fewer than ten. The V and J genes are TRBV2 and TRBJ1-1; D unresolved. Trimming removed 7 bases from V and 4 bases from J, with 7 bases in between. Looked up from germline, CDR1 is SNHLY and CDR2 is FYNNEI. This CDR3 region has 11 residues. CDR3 DNA sequence: TGTGCCAGCAAATTGATCACTGAAGCTTTCTTT. It specifies CASKLITEAFF. The variable domain in full, with the rest retrieved from reference TRBV2 and TRBJ1-1, is EPEVTQTPSHQVTQMGQEVILRCVPISNHLYFYWYRQILGQKVEFLVSFYNNEISEKSEIFDDQFSVERPDGSNFTLKIRSTKLEDSAMYFCASKLITEAFFGQGTRLTVV.

The chain links TRBV9 to TRBJ2-7; the match to TRBD2 covers 13 bases. Germline CDR1 and CDR2: SGDLS and YYNGEE. The V segment lost 4 bases and the J segment 3 bases; nucleotides outside the gene matches: 7. The CDR3 has 16 residues. The CDR3 DNA reads as TGTGCCAGCAGCCCCCACCGACTAGCGGGAGGCTACGAGCAGTACTTC. Translation: CASSPHRLAGGYEQYF.

This clone was counted only a few times. The same CDR3 can be traced to other DNA sequences in this sample. This chain connects TRBV28 to TRBJ1-1; D is unclear. V lost 8 bases to trimming and J lost 4 bases, with 11 bases between them. Germline V gene data show CDR1 as MDHEN and CDR2 as SYDVKM. CDR3 length equals 12 residues. The CDR3 DNA reads TGTGCCAGCGGTCGAGGGAGCACTGAAGCTTTCTTT. The encoded protein is CASGRGSTEAFF.

The chain has TRBV7-3 and TRBJ2-5, with D uncertain. With 1 base removed from V and 1 base from J, the gap between germline ends came to 4 bases. The CDR3 has 13 residues. Germline V lookup: CDR1 SGHTA, CDR2 FQGTGA. The CDR3 loop reads CASSLSIQETQYF. CDR3 sequence (DNA): TGTGCCAGCAGCTTAAGCATCCAAGAGACCCAGTACTTC.

The table lists this clone with a count of one. The V call is TRBV4-3, the J call TRBJ2-3; 8 positions match TRBD2. V was pared by 0 bases and J by 5 bases, with 4 bases of the junction left unmatched. The CDR3 is made up of 15 amino acids. Germline V lookup: CDR1 LGHNA, CDR2 YSLEER. The CDR3: CASSQDGAGGDTQYF. CDR3 nucleotides: TGCGCCAGCAGCCAAGATGGGGCGGGAGGAGATACGCAGTATTTT.

The J gene is TRBJ2-5, the V gene TRBV7-9; D is ambiguous. CDR3 length: 14 amino acids. Germline V lookup: CDR1 SEHNR, CDR2 FQNEAQ (reference sequence). V lost 5 bases to trimming and J lost 4 bases, with 14 bases between them. CDR3 bases: TGTGCCAGCAGCCCACGGGTGTCCGGAGAGACCCAGTACTTC. This translates into CASSPRVSGETQYF.

This chain joins TRBV5-4 and TRBJ2-3; no firm D call. This CDR3 comprises 15 residues. V was pared by 3 bases and J by 0 bases, with 11 bases between. Per the germline V gene, CDR1 is SGHNT and CDR2 is YYREEE (reference sequence). As DNA, the CDR3 is TGTGCCAGCAGCTACCCCAAACCTAGCACAGATACGCAGTATTTT. This encodes CASSYPKPSTDTQYF.

This clone was detected once. This chain joins TRBV9 and TRBJ2-2; no definite D call. Germline V gives CDR1 SGDLS, CDR2 YYNGEE. V gave up 0 bases and J gave up 7 bases, with 7 bases separating them. The CDR3 spans 13 residues. Here the CDR3 DNA reads TGTGCCAGCAGCGTAGGGGTTATCGGGGAGCTGTTTTTT. Protein: CASSVGVIGELFF.

The chain combines TRBV4-1 with TRBJ2-7, with 7 bases lining up with TRBD1. Germline CDR1 reads MGHRA; CDR2 reads YSYEKL. The CDR3 length is 14 residues. V was pared by 5 bases and J by 2 bases, with 6 bases of the junction left unmatched. CDR3 bases: TGCGCCAGCAGCACCCGACAGGGAACCTACGAGCAGTACTTC. It translates to CASSTRQGTYEQYF.

The chain is built from TRBV27 and TRBJ1-5; D gene ambiguous. The CDR3 is 16 amino acids. Germline CDR1 MNHEY, CDR2 SMNVEV (reference sequence). V dropped 8 bases and J dropped 4 bases, with 21 bases sitting between them. CDR3 sequence reads: CASPPEVRWGNQPQHF. CDR3 nucleotides: TGTGCCAGCCCCCCCGAGGTTCGATGGGGTAATCAGCCCCAGCATTTT.

This clone was counted only a few times. The CDR3 loop reads CASSLASLGYEQYF. Here the CDR3 DNA reads TGTGCCAGCAGCTTGGCTAGTTTGGGCTACGAGCAGTACTTC. This chain uses TRBV5-4 with TRBJ2-7; D is unresolved. Trimming took off 0 bases at V and 3 bases at J, with 10 bases between the two ends. CDR3 length: 14 residues. The germline gives CDR1 SGHNT, CDR2 YYREEE (reference sequence).

The chain joins TRBV27 to TRBJ2-3; a possible D gene is TRBD2 (7 bases). In germline, CDR1 is MNHEY, CDR2 SMNVEV (reference sequence). V was cut by 7 bases and J by 3 bases, with 17 bases left in between. The CDR3 is made up of 15 amino acids. CDR3 DNA: TGTGCCAGCACCCCCCGAGGGGGGGGGACAGATACGCAGTATTTT. Translation gives CASTPRGGGTDTQYF.

This clone was seen more than once but under ten times. The genes are TRBV10-3 and TRBJ1-4; D gene unclear. Germline V gene sequence: CDR1 ENHRY, CDR2 SYGVKD. Trimming left V 3 bases short and J 5 bases short, with 10 bases between. The CDR3 totals 14 residues. The CDR3 DNA reads as TGTGCCATCAGTGATGAGGGCATAAATGAAAAACTGTTTTTT. It yields the protein CAISDEGINEKLFF.

The genes are TRBV2 and TRBJ2-7; D remains ambiguous. Trimming pared 5 bases from V and 2 bases from J, leaving 19 bases between. CDR1 and CDR2 from the germline V gene are SNHLY and FYNNEI. The CDR3 extends over 16 amino acids. The CDR3 region is CASSSPGSWVAYEQYF. CDR3 bases: TGTGCCAGCAGTTCCCCCGGATCGTGGGTGGCCTACGAGCAGTACTTC.

The V gene is TRBV2, the J gene TRBJ1-2; tentative D call: TRBD1 (5 bases). The CDR3 spans 16 residues. Germline values: CDR1 SNHLY, CDR2 FYNNEI. V gave up 2 bases and J gave up 2 bases, with 15 bases separating them. In nucleotides, the CDR3 is TGTGCCAGCAGTGAAAGGGGTCCAGGCCTAAACTATGGCTACACCTTC. Encoded protein: CASSERGPGLNYGYTF.

This clone occurred a few times. This chain connects TRBV6-1 to TRBJ1-5, with no clear D. The CDR3 spans 15 residues. V was trimmed by 3 bases and J by 5 bases, leaving 14 bases between them. Germline CDR1 reads MNHNS; CDR2 reads SASEGT. CDR3 sequence reads: CASSEVVRMDQPQHF. CDR3 coding DNA: TGTGCCAGCAGTGAGGTGGTCAGGATGGATCAGCCCCAGCATTTT.

The chain uses TRBV2 and TRBJ2-5; no definite D call. V lost 5 bases and J 7 bases, leaving 8 bases between the germline ends. Germline V CDR1 and CDR2: SNHLY, FYNNEI. This CDR3 comprises 11 residues. The CDR3 loop is CASSNSGTQYF. In DNA, the CDR3 is TGTGCCAGCAGTAACTCCGGGACCCAGTACTTC.

This clone has more than one count but fewer than ten. This chain joins TRBV10-3 and TRBJ1-3; TRBD1 aligns across 10 bases. V was pared by 4 bases and J by 4 bases, with 4 bases of the junction left unmatched. The germline V gene encodes CDR1 ENHRY and CDR2 SYGVKD. The CDR3 totals 15 residues. CDR3 DNA: TGTGCCATCAGTGGACAGGGGGCGCTAGGAAACACCATATATTTT. Translation gives CAISGQGALGNTIYF.

The rearrangement uses TRBV11-2 and TRBJ2-1; 8 bases agree with TRBD2. Germline assignment: CDR1 SGHAT and CDR2 FQNNGV. Unmatched junction bases numbered 4, after V lost 3 bases and J lost 6 bases. This CDR3 contains 14 residues. The CDR3 bases are TGTGCCAGCAGCTTCGTTAGCGGGATCAATGAGCAGTTCTTC. Amino acids: CASSFVSGINEQFF.

The V call is TRBV6-1, the J call TRBJ2-1; TRBD1 might be the D (6 bases). The V end lost 8 bases, the J end lost 0 bases, and 14 bases lay between the germline ends. From germline, CDR1 is MNHNS and CDR2 SASEGT. The CDR3 contains 15 residues. This chain's CDR3 is CASGKGVSSYNEQFF. CDR3 coding DNA: TGTGCCAGCGGGAAGGGGGTCAGCTCCTACAATGAGCAGTTCTTC.

The rearrangement joins TRBV15 to TRBJ2-5; D is uncertain. V was cut by 0 bases and J by 0 bases, with 20 bases left in between. Germline lookup yields CDR1 LNHNV and CDR2 YYDKDF (reference sequence). This CDR3 comprises 19 residues. CDR3 amino acids: CATSRDHRLDIVYQETQYF. CDR3 DNA sequence: TGTGCCACCAGCAGAGACCACCGCCTTGACATCGTATACCAAGAGACCCAGTACTTC. The full variable domain, with the rest looked up from reference TRBV15 and TRBJ2-5, is DAMVIQNPRYQVTQFGKPVTLSCSQTLNHNVMYWYQQKSSQAPKLLFHYYDKDFNNEADTPDNFQSRRPNTSFCFLDIRSPGLGDTAMYLCATSRDHRLDIVYQETQYFGPGTRLLVL.

The chain combines TRBV28 with TRBJ1-2; possibly TRBD1 for D (5 bases). Trimming removed 5 bases at V and 3 bases at J, with 19 bases between. Germline CDR1 is MDHEN and CDR2 is SYDVKM. The length of the CDR3 is 16 residues. CDR3 region: CASSGFGGSRDYGYTF. The CDR3 DNA sequence: TGTGCCAGCAGTGGCTTCGGCGGCTCCAGGGACTATGGCTACACCTTC.

V is TRBV30 and J is TRBJ1-1; the match to TRBD1 covers 7 bases. V was pared by 4 bases and J by 1 base, with 15 bases of the junction left unmatched. CDR1 is GTSNPN, CDR2 SVGIG, per germline (reference sequence). The CDR3 runs to 17 residues. This CDR3 is CAWTKTRTGAGNTEAFF. CDR3 DNA: TGTGCCTGGACCAAAACCCGGACAGGAGCTGGGAACACTGAAGCTTTCTTT.